This T cell receptor (beta chain) was sequenced during a study of blood T cell repertoires in COVID-19. Sequenced by immunoSEQ multiplex PCR; TCRdb stores in-frame clones only, minus some. The table includes approximately 500,000 clones, 85% to 90% detected once. V trimming: 5 bases; J trimming: 8 bases; junction bases outside the gene matches: 10. This CDR3 is built from 14 residues. Germline V CDR1 and CDR2: LNHNV, YYDKDF (reference sequence). The source of this sequence is a woman aged 45-60 years with COVID-19, enrolled during active disease. V and J are TRBV15 and TRBJ1-2, with TRBD1 matching over 8 bases. What was sequenced was peripheral blood. CDR3 coding DNA: TGTGCCACCAGCCTATCGGACAGGGCGAGGGGCTACACCTTC. This codes for CATSLSDRARGYTF.